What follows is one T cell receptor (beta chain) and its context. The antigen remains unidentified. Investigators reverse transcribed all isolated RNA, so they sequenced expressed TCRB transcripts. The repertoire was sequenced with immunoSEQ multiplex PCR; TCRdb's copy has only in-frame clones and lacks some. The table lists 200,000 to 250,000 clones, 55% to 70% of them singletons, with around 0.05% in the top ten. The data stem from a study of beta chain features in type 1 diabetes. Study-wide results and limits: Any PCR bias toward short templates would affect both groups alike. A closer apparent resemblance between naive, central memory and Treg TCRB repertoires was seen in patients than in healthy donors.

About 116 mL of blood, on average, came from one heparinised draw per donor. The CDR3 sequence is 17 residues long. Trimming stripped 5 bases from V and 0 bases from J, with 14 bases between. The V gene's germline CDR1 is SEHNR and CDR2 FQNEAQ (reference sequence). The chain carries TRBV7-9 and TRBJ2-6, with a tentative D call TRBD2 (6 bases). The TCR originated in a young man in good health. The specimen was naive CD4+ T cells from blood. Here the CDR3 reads CASSPWGGDSGANVLTF. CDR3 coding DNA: TGTGCCAGCAGCCCATGGGGAGGAGACTCTGGGGCCAACGTCCTGACTTTC.